Shown below are 15 T cell receptor beta chains from a single sample sequenced in a study of shared clonotypes between healthy human individuals. This table comes from immunoSEQ multiplex PCR, and its TCRdb copy is limited to in-frame clones, with some not included. The repertoire has around 2.5 million clones, 80% to 95% of them found once; the top ten carry around 0.4%. The sequencing sample was made of naive CD4+ T cells from PBMCs. As for subset: CD45RA+ positively selected. The receptors stem from a man aged 18 to 30 in good health. Some clones in this sample may be carry-over from other donors' samples.

J is TRBJ2-3 and V is TRBV5-6; 12 nucleotides line up with TRBD2. Trimming removed 0 bases from V and 2 bases from J; junction bases left unmatched: 1. The CDR3 covers 16 residues. Germline lookup yields CDR1 SGHDT and CDR2 YYEEEE. The CDR3 coding sequence is TGTGCCAGCAGCTTGGGACTAGCGGGAGACACAGATACGCAGTATTTT. It encodes CASSLGLAGDTDTQYF.

The chain uses TRBV7-6 and TRBJ2-4, with 7 nucleotides matching TRBD2. The CDR3 totals 13 residues. The germline CDR1 and CDR2 sequences are SGHVS and FNYEAQ. V trimming: 4 bases; J trimming: 7 bases; junction bases outside the gene matches: 4. The CDR3 sequence: CASSSVAGNIQYF. As DNA, the CDR3 is TGTGCCAGCAGCTCAGTAGCGGGCAACATTCAGTACTTC.

The chain employs TRBV5-1 and TRBJ2-3, with 8 positions matching TRBD2. The germline V gene encodes CDR1 SGHRS and CDR2 YFSETQ. Losses at the gene ends were 6 bases for V and 2 bases for J; bases not matched to a gene: 8. The CDR3 totals 15 residues. The CDR3 here is CASKRTAGATDTQYF. In DNA, the CDR3 is TGCGCCAGCAAGAGAACAGCGGGAGCCACAGATACGCAGTATTTT.

The J gene is TRBJ2-1, the V gene TRBV7-8; tentatively, D is TRBD1 (6 bases). This CDR3 region has 17 residues. V was cut by 6 bases and J by 5 bases, with 23 bases left in between. The germline CDR1 and CDR2 sequences are SGHVS and FQNEAQ. In DNA, the CDR3 is TGTGCCAGCAGAATGGGACATCGAGAGGGGCTAAACAATGAGCAGTTCTTC. Translating gives CASRMGHREGLNNEQFF.

Note on this clone: This specimen includes other DNA sequences encoding the same CDR3. CDR3 amino acids: CASSLRGPSTDTQYF. The DNA for the CDR3 is TGTGCCAGCAGTTTACGAGGACCGAGCACAGATACGCAGTATTTT. This chain connects TRBV27 to TRBJ2-3; D ambiguous. V was cut by 2 bases and J by 0 bases, with 9 bases left in between. CDR3 length equals 15 residues. Germline CDR1 and CDR2: MNHEY and SMNVEV (reference sequence).

J is TRBJ1-1 and V is TRBV15; a possible D gene is TRBD1 (5 bases). CDR1 is LNHNV and CDR2 is YYDKDF in the germline V gene (reference sequence). This CDR3 contains 15 residues. The ends were cut back, 1 base at V and 1 base at J, with 10 bases in the middle. The CDR3 loop reads CATSRGGSQNTEAFF. The CDR3 coding sequence is TGTGCCACCAGCAGAGGGGGCAGTCAGAACACTGAAGCTTTCTTT.

The V gene is TRBV2, the J gene TRBJ1-1; D possibly corresponds to TRBD1 (6 bases). Germline CDR1 SNHLY, CDR2 FYNNEI. This CDR3 comprises 13 residues. Trimming took off 3 bases at V and 4 bases at J, with 9 bases between the two ends. CDR3 region: CASSDEGVTEAFF. The CDR3 DNA reads TGTGCCAGCAGTGATGAGGGGGTCACTGAAGCTTTCTTT.

This clone was seen a handful of times. The CDR3 region has the DNA TGTGCCAGCAGTGAAAGACAGGGAGGCGGGAGCTACACCTTC. Its protein product is CASSERQGGGSYTF. The chain uses TRBV6-1 and TRBJ1-2; the match to TRBD1 covers 7 bases. V shed 2 bases and J 9 bases; nucleotides not matched to a gene: 9. Germline loops: CDR1 MNHNS, CDR2 SASEGT. CDR3 length: 14 residues.

The chain recombines TRBV7-2 with TRBJ1-2; D possibly corresponds to TRBD1 (6 bases). Trimming stripped 5 bases from V and 2 bases from J, with 15 bases between. Germline-derived CDR1 and CDR2 are SGHTA and FQGNSA. The CDR3 is 15 residues long. CDR3 bases: TGTGCCAGCAGCCCCCAGCGGACAGAGAACTATGGCTACACCTTC. Translated: CASSPQRTENYGYTF.

The DNA for the CDR3 is TGCGCCAGCAGCCAAGCTTCCCTAGCGGCTAGCACAGATACGCAGTATTTT. Protein: CASSQASLAASTDTQYF. The gene calls are TRBV4-1 and TRBJ2-3; 7 positions match TRBD2. This CDR3 contains 17 residues. From germline, CDR1 is MGHRA and CDR2 YSYEKL. V shed 1 base, J shed 0 bases, and the junction held 7 bases outside the gene matches.

The V call is TRBV28, the J call TRBJ1-5; a weak D match, TRBD1 (6 bases). Germline V gene lookup returns CDR1 MDHEN and CDR2 SYDVKM. The CDR3 length is 15 residues. Deletions cut 6 bases from V and 4 bases from J, with 16 bases between. Here the CDR3 reads CASSPDRQANQPQHF. In DNA form, the CDR3 reads TGTGCCAGCAGCCCTGACAGACAGGCTAATCAGCCCCAGCATTTT.

The chain recombines TRBV4-1 with TRBJ1-5; D uncertain. Per the germline V gene, CDR1 is MGHRA and CDR2 is YSYEKL. V was pared by 1 base and J by 4 bases, with 8 bases between. The CDR3 has 14 amino acids. Written as DNA, the CDR3 is TGCGCCAGCAGCCAAGGACCGGCGAATCAGCCCCAGCATTTT. This sequence encodes CASSQGPANQPQHF.

The chain recombines TRBV15 with TRBJ2-7; TRBD1 or TRBD2 may be the D gene (5 bases each). V lost 3 bases and J 6 bases, leaving 9 bases between the germline ends. The CDR3 contains 12 residues. Germline values: CDR1 LNHNV, CDR2 YYDKDF (reference sequence). The CDR3 DNA reads TGTGCCACCAGCAGGGGGACGGGCGAGCAGTACTTC. The encoded protein is CATSRGTGEQYF. Drawing the rest from reference TRBV15 and TRBJ2-7, the complete variable domain is DAMVIQNPRYQVTQFGKPVTLSCSQTLNHNVMYWYQQKSSQAPKLLFHYYDKDFNNEADTPDNFQSRRPNTSFCFLDIRSPGLGDTAMYLCATSRGTGEQYFGPGTRLTVT.

The V and J genes are TRBV10-3 and TRBJ2-1; no clear D. In germline, CDR1 is ENHRY, CDR2 SYGVKD. The CDR3 sequence is 18 residues long. Trimming left V 0 bases short and J 3 bases short, with 18 bases between. In DNA form, the CDR3 reads TGTGCCATCAGTGAGTCGATGACTTACCCTGAAAGCTACAATGAGCAGTTCTTC. This encodes CAISESMTYPESYNEQFF.

The V gene is TRBV5-1, the J gene TRBJ2-4; TRBD2 matches 8 bases. Germline V gives CDR1 SGHRS, CDR2 YFSETQ. The CDR3 is made up of 17 amino acids. V dropped 5 bases and J dropped 0; count of bases not matched to a gene: 10. For the CDR3, the DNA is TGCGCCAGCAGGCTCGGAGCGGGAGTTGGAGCCAAAAACATTCAGTACTTC. Protein product: CASRLGAGVGAKNIQYF.